These 11 T cell receptor beta chains were sequenced from one sample in a study of beta chain features in type 1 diabetes. These receptors are not linked to any known antigen. General study points: Among all four CD4+ subsets, Type 1 diabetes patients had TCRB CDR3s that were moderately but significantly shorter.

The isolated RNA, all of it, was reverse transcribed, so expressed TCRB transcripts were what got sequenced. Libraries were prepared by immunoSEQ multiplex PCR; TCRdb keeps only in-frame clonotypes and omits some of them. In the table there are a few hundred thousand clones, approximately 12% of which are singletons. The sequenced sample was naive CD4+ T cells from blood. These receptors all stem from a woman younger than 30 with type 1 diabetes.

This clone was counted between two and nine times. The CDR3 nucleotides are TGTGCCAGCAGCTTAGGCCATAGCGGGAGGGCCTACAATGAGCAGTTCTTC. The encoded protein is CASSLGHSGRAYNEQFF. The chain links TRBV11-1 to TRBJ2-1, with 11 bases fitting TRBD2. V dropped 1 base and J dropped 2; count of bases not matched to a gene: 4. Germline V gives CDR1 SGHAT, CDR2 FQDESV (reference sequence). The CDR3 contains 17 residues.

The chain is built from TRBV10-3 and TRBJ2-3; 15 nucleotides agree with TRBD2. V gave up 4 bases and J gave up 4 bases; unmatched junction bases: 6. Per the germline V gene, CDR1 is ENHRY and CDR2 is SYGVKD. The CDR3 totals 17 residues. CDR3 coding DNA: TGTGCCATCAGTGTGGGACTAGCGGGAGGTAGTGCAGATACGCAGTATTTT. It specifies CAISVGLAGGSADTQYF.

This chain joins TRBV7-2 and TRBJ2-3; 11 positions agree with TRBD2. CDR3 size: 15 residues. Germline values: CDR1 SGHTA, CDR2 FQGNSA. Trimming removed 1 base from V and 6 bases from J; junction bases left unmatched: 3. CDR3 residues: CASSLVLAGGDTQYF. DNA for the CDR3: TGTGCCAGCAGCTTAGTATTAGCGGGAGGGGATACGCAGTATTTT. The variable domain in full, completed from reference TRBV7-2 and TRBJ2-3, reads GAGVSQSPSNKVTEKGKDVELRCDPISGHTALYWYRQSLGQGLEFLIYFQGNSAPDKSGLPSDRFSAERTGGSVSTLTIQRTQQEDSAVYLCASSLVLAGGDTQYFGPGTRLTVL.

The V gene is TRBV18, the J gene TRBJ1-1; tentative D call: TRBD1 (5 bases). CDR3 length equals 15 residues. The ends were cut back, 3 bases at V and 3 bases at J, with 14 bases in the middle. Germline V gene lookup returns CDR1 KGHSH and CDR2 LQKENI. CDR3 sequence: CASSPNIGTHTEAFF. The DNA for the CDR3 is TGTGCCAGCTCACCCAACATCGGGACTCACACTGAAGCTTTCTTT.

The sample holds a few counts of this clone. The V call is TRBV6-5, the J call TRBJ2-1; D gene uncertain. Germline assignment: CDR1 MNHEY and CDR2 SVGAGI. The CDR3 contains 13 residues. Deletions cut 5 bases from V and 6 bases from J, with 11 bases between. The DNA of the CDR3 is TGTGCCAGCAGTACGACTTTACCCAATGAGCAGTTCTTC. This sequence encodes CASSTTLPNEQFF.

This clone was counted only a few times. The rearrangement links TRBV5-6 to TRBJ1-2; 8 nucleotides agree with TRBD1. Trimming at V came to 6 bases and at J to 4 bases, leaving 5 bases not matched to a gene. Per germline, CDR1 SGHDT and CDR2 YYEEEE. The CDR3 runs 13 residues. In DNA form, the CDR3 reads TGTGCCAGCACCAGACAGGGGATCTATGGCTACACCTTC. Protein sequence: CASTRQGIYGYTF.

This clone was seen only a few times. CDR3 loop: CSVLDPYSNQPQHF. DNA for the CDR3: TGCAGCGTTCTAGACCCTTATAGCAATCAGCCCCAGCATTTT. The chain recombines TRBV29-1 with TRBJ1-5; D not resolved. Per germline, CDR1 SQVTM and CDR2 ANQGSEA. This CDR3 comprises 14 residues. Trimming took 5 bases from V and 0 from J, leaving 11 bases between them.

V is TRBV18 and J is TRBJ2-2, with a weak D call TRBD1 (6 bases). Trimming shortened V by 3 bases and J by 0 bases, and 20 bases separated the two germline ends. From germline, CDR1 is KGHSH and CDR2 LQKENI. This CDR3 contains 19 residues. DNA of the CDR3: TGTGCCAGCTCACCTCGTGGACAGCGGACGAGAACGAACACCGGGGAGCTGTTTTTT. Amino acids: CASSPRGQRTRTNTGELFF.

The chain uses TRBV30 and TRBJ2-1, with unresolved D. Germline CDR1 is GTSNPN and CDR2 is SVGIG (reference sequence). The V gene lost 6 bases and the J gene lost 0 bases, with 9 bases spanning the gap. This CDR3 has 13 amino acids. CDR3 amino acids: CACLLSSYNEQFF. The CDR3 nucleotides read TGTGCCTGCTTACTGAGCTCCTACAATGAGCAGTTCTTC.

This rearrangement joins TRBV9 to TRBJ1-5; 7 bases agree with TRBD1. Germline V CDR1 and CDR2: SGDLS, YYNGEE. The CDR3 runs 14 residues. Unmatched junction bases numbered 6, after V lost 4 bases and J lost 5 bases. The CDR3 loop is CASSQGQTHQPQHF. The CDR3 bases are TGTGCCAGCAGCCAGGGACAGACCCATCAGCCCCAGCATTTT.

This clone has just a few counts. V gene TRBV27 combines with J gene TRBJ2-3; D possibly corresponds to TRBD2 (5 bases). This CDR3 has 16 amino acids. Germline V gene data show CDR1 as MNHEY and CDR2 as SMNVEV (reference sequence). Deletions cut 1 base from V and 0 bases from J, with 11 bases between. For the CDR3, the DNA is TGTGCCAGCAGTTTATGGCTAGCCCCTAGCACAGATACGCAGTATTTT. Protein: CASSLWLAPSTDTQYF.